The clone carrying this TCR beta chain was seen ten or more times. Its antigen is not known. This sample stems from a study of T cells in Graves' hyperthyroidism and ophthalmopathy. Study summary: Sampling of peripheral blood happened at initial diagnosis, prior to any treatment. Points from the study as a whole: Most thyroid clonotypes with frequency above 0.001 were detected in blood.

From 10 ml of fresh peripheral blood, PBMCs were isolated. The CDR3 extends over 15 amino acids. Germline V gene data show CDR1 as SGHVS and CDR2 as FQNEAQ. V lost 1 base, J lost 3 bases, and 13 bases lay in between. TCR beta CDR3 regions were amplified from RNA transcripts. RT-PCR in the first round (using the HTBI primer set) targeted the TCR CDR3. TCRdb independently ran MiXCR on the multiplex PCR reads; one entry per CDR3 protein. Among 500,000 to 650,000 distinct CDR3 sequences listed, roughly 15% were seen once. The material sequenced was blood. The V call is TRBV7-8, the J call TRBJ2-7; a weak D match, TRBD1 (5 bases). The origin of this receptor is a woman aged 45-59 years with Graves' ophthalmopathy. CDR3 sequence reads: CASSLGGSTSYEQYF. CDR3 DNA sequence: TGTGCCAGCAGCTTAGGGGGCTCGACAAGCTACGAGCAGTACTTC.